This TCR beta chain stems from a study of vaccination and CD4 T cells after COVID-19. Study overall: Post-vaccination samples were procured at a median of roughly 70 days following dose two (range 14 to 241).

Oncomine TCR Beta short-read sequencing was applied to DNA from cultured CD4+ T cells. From the PCR reads, TCRdb called clonotypes with MiXCR, one entry per CDR3 protein. The repertoire includes almost 5,500 distinct CDR3 sequences, roughly two fifths of them detected once, and 25% to 35% sits in the top ten. Treatment described: roughly 10-day PBMC culture with coronavirus spike peptide pools or control peptides (ViraFEST assay). Prior to the COVID-19 pandemic (2011-2018), the unexposed donor's CD4+ T cells were collected. Note on this clonotype: Its antigen is still unknown.

The clonotype comes from a human donor in good health. The material sequenced was CD4+ T cells from blood, cultured in vitro.

In DNA, the CDR3 is TGTGCCAGCACCCCGGGGGTCGGGTTTACCTATTACGAGCAGTACTTC. This gives the protein CASTPGVGFTYYEQYF. The chain combines TRBV28 with TRBJ2-7; D might be TRBD2 (6 bases). The length of the CDR3 is 16 residues. The V end was cut by 7 bases, the J end by 4 bases, with 23 bases between. Per germline, CDR1 MDHEN and CDR2 SYDVKM.